The 4 T cell receptor beta chains in this list originate from one sample, sequenced in a study of blood T cell repertoires in COVID-19. TCRdb keeps only in-frame clones here, not all; method: immunoSEQ multiplex PCR. The sample includes 150,000 to 200,000 clones, 75% to 90% seen only once; the top ten take 3% to 3.5%. The sequenced material came from peripheral blood. All receptors derive from a human donor with acute or convalescent COVID-19. The donor label of this sample is uncertain.

The J gene is TRBJ1-2, the V gene TRBV29-1; 10 nucleotides agree with TRBD1. V was pared by 6 bases and J by 9 bases, with 16 bases of the junction left unmatched. Germline V gene sequence: CDR1 SQVTM, CDR2 ANQGSEA. The CDR3 runs 15 residues. The CDR3 loop is CSVPPGTGVSGSYTF. The CDR3 DNA sequence: TGCAGCGTACCTCCCGGGACAGGGGTTAGCGGTAGCTACACCTTC.

The chain is built from TRBV3-1 (or the pseudogene TRBV3-2) and TRBJ2-5; weak D call: TRBD2 (6 bases). Germline assignment: CDR1 LGHDT and CDR2 YNNKEL (reference sequence). V lost 1 base and J lost 4, with 19 bases in between. The CDR3 sequence is 17 residues long. The CDR3 DNA follows: TGTGCCAGCAGCCAAGTTTCGTTGCGGGGAGAATTAGAGACCCAGTACTTC. Residues: CASSQVSLRGELETQYF.

This sequence joins TRBV6-4 and TRBJ2-3; TRBD2 matches at 8 bases. Per germline, CDR1 MRHNA and CDR2 SNTAGT. The V segment lost 2 bases and the J segment 6 bases; nucleotides outside the gene matches: 10. The CDR3 has 16 residues. CDR3 amino acids: CASSDGLAGRGDTQYF. The CDR3 DNA sequence: TGTGCCAGCAGTGACGGGCTAGCGGGTCGGGGTGATACGCAGTATTTT.

A word on this clone: Other nucleotide sequences from this sample produce the same CDR3. The chain is built from TRBV7-3 and TRBJ2-2; TRBD1 aligns across 10 bases. Germline V CDR1 and CDR2: SGHTA, FQGTGA. CDR3 size: 15 residues. Germline trimming cut 5 bases from V and 4 bases from J; bases unmatched to any gene: 4. CDR3 sequence (DNA): TGTGCCAGCAGCCCCCGGACAGGGGGCACCGGGGAGCTGTTTTTT. Its protein product is CASSPRTGGTGELFF.